This T cell receptor beta chain was recovered during a study of cytomegalovirus exposure and HLA in healthy donors. Whole-study findings and limits: Some TCR beta chains (about 180 of them) were listed as cytomegalovirus-associated. Later genetic work tied a missense DCLRE1C variant to beta-chain V and J trimming. Highly shared sequence variants in one cluster were likely a sequencing artifact. It was reportedly the case that the classifier diagnosed cytomegalovirus status with high specificity and sensitivity.

Concerning this clone itself: The target antigen is unknown.

PCR employed 60 Vbeta and 13 Jbeta primers. The table came from immunoSEQ multiplex PCR; TCRdb's copy has only in-frame clones and leaves some out. The sample holds around 130,000 clones, over 70% seen once. This TCR came from a woman aged 40-49 years in good health and CMV-seropositive. Sequenced input: PBMCs.

The CDR3 is CASSLQGSINIQYF. CDR3 DNA: TGTGCCAGCAGTTTGCAGGGGAGCATAAACATTCAGTACTTC. This chain joins TRBV27 and TRBJ2-4; weak D call: TRBD1 (6 bases). The CDR3 contains 14 residues. V shed 3 bases and J shed 6 bases, with 12 bases lying between them. Per germline, CDR1 MNHEY and CDR2 SMNVEV (reference sequence).